The clone carrying this T cell receptor beta chain was observed many times. The data derive from a study of T cells in Graves' hyperthyroidism and ophthalmopathy. Amplification targeted TCR beta CDR3 regions from RNA transcripts. Carried out on the TCR CDR3, a first-round RT-PCR used the HTBI primer set. TCRdb used MiXCR to reprocess the multiplex PCR reads, holding one entry per CDR3 protein. This table has approximately 220,000 distinct CDR3 sequences, approximately 16% appearing once. This CDR3 has 11 amino acids. Trimming removed 5 bases from V and 7 bases from J, with 9 bases in between. Germline values: CDR1 SGHAT, CDR2 FQNNGV.

The chain links TRBV11-2 to TRBJ2-7; D may be TRBD1 (5 bases). Sequencing used blood. This receptor was obtained from a man aged 35 to 55 with Graves' hyperthyroidism. The CDR3 coding sequence is TGTGCCAGCAGCGGGGCTGGAGAGCAGTACTTC. It encodes CASSGAGEQYF.